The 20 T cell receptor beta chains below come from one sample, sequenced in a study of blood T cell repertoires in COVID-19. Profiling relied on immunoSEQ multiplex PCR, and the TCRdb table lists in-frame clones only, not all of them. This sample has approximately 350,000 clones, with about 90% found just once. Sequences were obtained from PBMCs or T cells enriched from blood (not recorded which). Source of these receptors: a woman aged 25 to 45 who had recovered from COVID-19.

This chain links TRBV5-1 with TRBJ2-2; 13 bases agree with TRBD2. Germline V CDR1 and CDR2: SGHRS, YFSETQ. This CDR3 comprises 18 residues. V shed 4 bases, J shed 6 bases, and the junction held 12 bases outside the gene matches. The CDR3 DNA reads TGCGCCAGCAGCGCCTACAAACTAGCGGGGGGGCCTCCCGGGGAGCTGTTTTTT. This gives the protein CASSAYKLAGGPPGELFF.

CDR3 sequence (DNA): TGTGCCAGCAGTCCGCGGACTAGCGGGAGTACCTACAATGAGCAGTTCTTC. Residues: CASSPRTSGSTYNEQFF. V is TRBV6-2 or TRBV6-3 and J is TRBJ2-1; 13 bases fit TRBD2. V was pared by 5 bases and J by 2 bases, with 6 bases of the junction left unmatched. CDR1 and CDR2 (germline): MNHEY, SVGEGT. This CDR3 spans 17 amino acids.

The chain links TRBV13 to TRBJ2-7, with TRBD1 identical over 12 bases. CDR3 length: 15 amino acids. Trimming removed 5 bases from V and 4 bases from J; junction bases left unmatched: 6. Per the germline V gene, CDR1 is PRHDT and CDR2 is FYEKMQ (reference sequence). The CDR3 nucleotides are TGTGCCAGCAGCCCCGGGACAGGGGGCTTGTACGAGCAGTACTTC. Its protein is CASSPGTGGLYEQYF.

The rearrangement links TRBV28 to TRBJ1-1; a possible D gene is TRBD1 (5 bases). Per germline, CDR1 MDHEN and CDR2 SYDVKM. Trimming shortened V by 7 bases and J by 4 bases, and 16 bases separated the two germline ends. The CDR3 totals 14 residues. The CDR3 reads CASTRGDSSTEAFF. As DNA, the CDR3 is TGTGCCAGCACCCGGGGGGATTCGAGCACTGAAGCTTTCTTT.

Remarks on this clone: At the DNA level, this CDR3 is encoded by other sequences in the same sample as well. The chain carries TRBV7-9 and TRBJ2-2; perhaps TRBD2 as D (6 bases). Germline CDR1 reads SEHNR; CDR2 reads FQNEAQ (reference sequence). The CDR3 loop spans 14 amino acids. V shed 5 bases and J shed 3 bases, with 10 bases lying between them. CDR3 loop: CASSLTGDTGELFF. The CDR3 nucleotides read TGTGCCAGCAGCCTAACGGGGGACACCGGGGAGCTGTTTTTT.

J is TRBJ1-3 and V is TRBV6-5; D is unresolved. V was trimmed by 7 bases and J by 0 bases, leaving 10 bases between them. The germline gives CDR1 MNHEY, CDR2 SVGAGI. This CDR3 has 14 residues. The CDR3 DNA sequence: TGTGCCAGCAAGACTTCGAACTCTGGAAACACCATATATTTT. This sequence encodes CASKTSNSGNTIYF.

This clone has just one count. CDR3 nucleotide sequence: TGCGCCAGCAGCCAACGTCTTGGGACTAGCAAGTGGAATGAGCAGTTCTTC. It specifies CASSQRLGTSKWNEQFF. J is TRBJ2-1 and V is TRBV4-1; 9 positions match TRBD2. The ends lost 2 bases at V and 7 bases at J; junction bases unmatched: 12. Germline CDR1 MGHRA, CDR2 YSYEKL. This CDR3 is 17 amino acids long.

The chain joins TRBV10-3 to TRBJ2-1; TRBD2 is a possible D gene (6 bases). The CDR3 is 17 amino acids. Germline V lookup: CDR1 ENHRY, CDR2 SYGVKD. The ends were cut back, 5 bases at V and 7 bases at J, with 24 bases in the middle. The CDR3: CAISSRTGTQTLNEQFF. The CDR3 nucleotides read TGTGCCATCAGTTCCAGGACCGGGACTCAAACCTTAAATGAGCAGTTCTTC.

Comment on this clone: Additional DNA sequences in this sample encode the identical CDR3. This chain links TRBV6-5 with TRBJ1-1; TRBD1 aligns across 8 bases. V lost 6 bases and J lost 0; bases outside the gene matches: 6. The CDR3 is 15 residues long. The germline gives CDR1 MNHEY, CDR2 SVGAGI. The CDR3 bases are TGTGCCAGCAGAGCACAGGGGGTTATGAACACTGAAGCTTTCTTT. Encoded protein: CASRAQGVMNTEAFF.

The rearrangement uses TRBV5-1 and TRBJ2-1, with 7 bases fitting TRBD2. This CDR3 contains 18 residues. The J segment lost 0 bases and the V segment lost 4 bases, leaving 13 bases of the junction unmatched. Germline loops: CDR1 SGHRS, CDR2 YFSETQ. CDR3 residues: CASSPTLAVKLSYNEQFF. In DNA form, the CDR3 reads TGCGCCAGCAGCCCAACCCTAGCGGTTAAGCTCTCCTACAATGAGCAGTTCTTC. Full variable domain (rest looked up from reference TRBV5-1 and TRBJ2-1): KAGVTQTPRYLIKTRGQQVTLSCSPISGHRSVSWYQQTPGQGLQFLFEYFSETQRNKGNFPGRFSGRQFSNSRSEMNVSTLELGDSALYLCASSPTLAVKLSYNEQFFGPGTRLTVL.

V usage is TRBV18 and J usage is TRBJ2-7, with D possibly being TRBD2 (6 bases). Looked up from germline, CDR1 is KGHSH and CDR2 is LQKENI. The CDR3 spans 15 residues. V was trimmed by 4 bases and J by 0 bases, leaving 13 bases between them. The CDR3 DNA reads TGTGCCAGCTCACAAACGGGGGATTACTCCTACGAGCAGTACTTC. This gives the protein CASSQTGDYSYEQYF. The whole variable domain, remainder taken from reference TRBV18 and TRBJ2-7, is NAGVMQNPRHLVRRRGQEARLRCSPMKGHSHVYWYRQLPEEGLKFMVYLQKENIIDESGMPKERFSAEFPKEGPSILRIQQVVRGDSAAYFCASSQTGDYSYEQYFGPGTRLTVT.

The CDR3 region is CASEPGQVTSPLHF. In DNA, the CDR3 is TGTGCCAGCGAGCCGGGACAGGTAACTTCACCCCTCCACTTT. This chain links TRBV25-1 with TRBJ1-6; the match to TRBD1 covers 8 bases. The CDR3 consists of 14 residues. Trimming took 8 bases from V and 9 from J; bases not matched to a gene: 9. Germline V gene data show CDR1 as MGHDK and CDR2 as SYGVNS.

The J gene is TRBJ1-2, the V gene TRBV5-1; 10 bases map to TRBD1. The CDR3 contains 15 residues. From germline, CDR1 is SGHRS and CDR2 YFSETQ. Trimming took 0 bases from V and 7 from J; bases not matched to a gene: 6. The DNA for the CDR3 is TGCGCCAGCAGCTTGGATCGGACAGGGGGACGTGGCTACACCTTC. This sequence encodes CASSLDRTGGRGYTF. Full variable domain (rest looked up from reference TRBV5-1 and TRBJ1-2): KAGVTQTPRYLIKTRGQQVTLSCSPISGHRSVSWYQQTPGQGLQFLFEYFSETQRNKGNFPGRFSGRQFSNSRSEMNVSTLELGDSALYLCASSLDRTGGRGYTFGSGTRLTVV.

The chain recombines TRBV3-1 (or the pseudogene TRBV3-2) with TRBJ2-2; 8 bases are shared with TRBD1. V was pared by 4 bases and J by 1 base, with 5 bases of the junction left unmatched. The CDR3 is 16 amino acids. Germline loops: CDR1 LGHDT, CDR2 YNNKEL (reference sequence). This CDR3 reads CASSLHGTGNTGELFF. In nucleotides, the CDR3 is TGTGCCAGCAGCCTACACGGGACAGGGAACACCGGGGAGCTGTTTTTT.

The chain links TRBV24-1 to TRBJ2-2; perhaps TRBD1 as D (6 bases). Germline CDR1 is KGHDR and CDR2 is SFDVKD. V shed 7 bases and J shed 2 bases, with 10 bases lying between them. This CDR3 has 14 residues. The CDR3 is CATRQGSNTGELFF. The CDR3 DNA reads TGTGCCACCAGACAGGGTTCCAACACCGGGGAGCTGTTTTTT.

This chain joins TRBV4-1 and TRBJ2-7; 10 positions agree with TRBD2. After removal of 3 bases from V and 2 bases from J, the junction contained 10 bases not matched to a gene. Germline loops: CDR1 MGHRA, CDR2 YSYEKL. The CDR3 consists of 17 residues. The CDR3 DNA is TGCGCCAGCAGCCACCAGGTCCTACTAGCGGGGACCTACGAGCAGTACTTC. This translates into CASSHQVLLAGTYEQYF.

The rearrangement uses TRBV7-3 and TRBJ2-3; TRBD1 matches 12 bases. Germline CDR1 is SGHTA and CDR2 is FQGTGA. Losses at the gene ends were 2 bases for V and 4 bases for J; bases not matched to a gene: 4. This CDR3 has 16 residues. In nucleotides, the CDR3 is TGTGCCAGCAGCTTAGTGGGACAGGGGGCGGCAGATACGCAGTATTTT. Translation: CASSLVGQGAADTQYF.

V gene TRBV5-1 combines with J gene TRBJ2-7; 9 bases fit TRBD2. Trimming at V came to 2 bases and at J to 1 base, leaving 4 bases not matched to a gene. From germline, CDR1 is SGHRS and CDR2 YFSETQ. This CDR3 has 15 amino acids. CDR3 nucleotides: TGCGCCAGCAGCTTTAGCGGGAGTGTGTCCTACGAGCAGTACTTC. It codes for CASSFSGSVSYEQYF.

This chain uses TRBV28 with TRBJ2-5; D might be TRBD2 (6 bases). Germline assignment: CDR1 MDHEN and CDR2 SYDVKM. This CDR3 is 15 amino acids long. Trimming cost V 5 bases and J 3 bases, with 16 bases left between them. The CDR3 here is CASSRPGLGEETQYF. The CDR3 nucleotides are TGTGCCAGCAGTCGTCCGGGACTTGGGGAAGAGACCCAGTACTTC.

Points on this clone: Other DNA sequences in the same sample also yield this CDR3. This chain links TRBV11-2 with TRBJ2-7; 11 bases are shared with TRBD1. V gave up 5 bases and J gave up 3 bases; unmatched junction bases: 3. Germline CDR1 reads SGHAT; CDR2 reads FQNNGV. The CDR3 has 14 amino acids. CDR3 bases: TGTGCCAGCAGCCCCGGGACAGGGGGCTACGAGCAGTACTTC. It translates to CASSPGTGGYEQYF.